This record looks at one TCR beta chain sequence and its context. TCRdb ran MiXCR on the 5' RACE reads and lists one entry per CDR3 protein. The sample shows hundreds of thousands of distinct CDR3 sequences, more than 5.5% of them seen only once. Trimming cost V 4 bases and J 0 bases; bases outside gene matches: 6. Germline V lookup: CDR1 SGHRS, CDR2 YFSETQ. The CDR3 is made up of 15 amino acids. These data originate in a study of T cells after yellow fever vaccination. J is TRBJ2-5 and V is TRBV5-1; 7 nucleotides line up with TRBD1. The specimen was PBMCs, collected 5 days after the yellow fever booster vaccination. The source is a young man who received the YFV17D yellow fever vaccine. The CDR3 region is CASSQGQTYQETQYF. The CDR3 nucleotides read TGCGCCAGCAGCCAGGGACAGACATACCAAGAGACCCAGTACTTC. Filled out from reference TRBV5-1 and TRBJ2-5, the complete variable domain reads KAGVTQTPRYLIKTRGQQVTLSCSPISGHRSVSWYQQTPGQGLQFLFEYFSETQRNKGNFPGRFSGRQFSNSRSEMNVSTLELGDSALYLCASSQGQTYQETQYFGPGTRLLVL.